The 16 T cell receptor beta chains in this list originate from one sample, sequenced in a study of blood T cell repertoires in COVID-19. Assay used: immunoSEQ multiplex PCR; TCRdb lists only in-frame clones, some missing. The top ten hold 8.4% of the sample, which has about 170,000 clones, 82% seen once. The sample consisted of peripheral blood. The receptors stem from a woman between 65 and 79 years old with acute or convalescent COVID-19.

This rearrangement joins TRBV6-1 to TRBJ1-1; 7 nucleotides agree with TRBD1. Germline V gene lookup returns CDR1 MNHNS and CDR2 SASEGT. V lost 0 bases, J lost 10 bases, and 8 bases stayed unmatched. There are 14 residues in the CDR3. CDR3 nucleotides: TGTGCCAGCAGTGAAGCGGGACAGATTCGTGGAGCTTTCTTT. Protein product: CASSEAGQIRGAFF.

V usage is TRBV29-1 and J usage is TRBJ2-7, with 7 positions matching TRBD1. CDR1 is SQVTM and CDR2 is ANQGSEA in the germline V gene. J was trimmed by 3 bases and V by 6 bases; bases with no gene match: 2. The CDR3 totals 11 residues. The CDR3 DNA reads TGCAGCGTGGGGGACAGCTACGAGCAGTACTTC. This sequence encodes CSVGDSYEQYF.

The V call is TRBV29-1, the J call TRBJ1-1, with 9 bases lining up with TRBD1. The V segment lost 7 bases and the J segment 2 bases; nucleotides outside the gene matches: 8. Germline lookup yields CDR1 SQVTM and CDR2 ANQGSEA. This CDR3 comprises 14 residues. The CDR3 DNA follows: TGCAGCGCCGCGACAGGGGGACGAAACACTGAAGCTTTCTTT. Translated, it gives CSAATGGRNTEAFF. Combining the CDR3 with reference TRBV29-1 and TRBJ1-1 gives the whole variable domain SAVISQKPSRDICQRGTSLTIQCQVDSQVTMMFWYRQQPGQSLTLIATANQGSEATYESGFVIDKFPISRPNLTFSTLTVSNMSPEDSSIYLCSAATGGRNTEAFFGQGTRLTVV.

The rearrangement uses TRBV5-4 and TRBJ2-2, with 14 bases fitting TRBD2. The junction had 10 bases not matched to a gene; V was cut back by 6 bases and J by 0 bases. CDR1 is SGHNT, CDR2 YYREEE, per germline (reference sequence). CDR3 length: 19 amino acids. The CDR3 loop reads CASTKTSGGDFANTGELFF. The CDR3 DNA follows: TGTGCCAGCACCAAGACTAGCGGGGGGGACTTCGCGAACACCGGGGAGCTGTTTTTT.

This sequence joins TRBV7-2 and TRBJ1-4; D might be TRBD1 (6 bases). V lost 2 bases and J lost 5, with 15 bases in between. The length of the CDR3 is 16 residues. The germline V gene has CDR1 SGHTA and CDR2 FQGNSA. In DNA, the CDR3 is TGTGCCAGCAGCTTAATGGGGGCGGCGACGAATGAAAAACTGTTTTTT. It is translated as CASSLMGAATNEKLFF. The full variable domain, completed using reference TRBV7-2 and TRBJ1-4, is GAGVSQSPSNKVTEKGKDVELRCDPISGHTALYWYRQSLGQGLEFLIYFQGNSAPDKSGLPSDRFSAERTGGSVSTLTIQRTQQEDSAVYLCASSLMGAATNEKLFFGSGTQLSVL.

In its sample, this clone was seen a few times. The chain links TRBV30 to TRBJ1-1, with a possible D match to TRBD1 (5 bases). Trimming cost V 5 bases and J 1 base, with 8 bases left between them. This CDR3 spans 12 amino acids. The germline V gene encodes CDR1 GTSNPN and CDR2 SVGIG (reference sequence). CDR3 coding DNA: TGTGCCTGGGGCAGGGAGAACACTGAAGCTTTCTTT. Its protein is CAWGRENTEAFF.

The rearrangement links TRBV28 to TRBJ1-2; D is unresolved. This CDR3 has 12 amino acids. Trimming stripped 2 bases from V and 14 bases from J, with 15 bases between. Germline values: CDR1 MDHEN, CDR2 SYDVKM. The CDR3 DNA is TGTGCCAGCAGTTTACCCGCAGGCCGCGCTACCTTC. Protein product: CASSLPAGRATF.

This chain links TRBV30 with TRBJ1-5, with 8 bases identical to TRBD1. The trim removed 0 bases at V and 3 bases at J, leaving 16 bases unmatched. CDR3 length: 19 amino acids. Germline V gives CDR1 GTSNPN, CDR2 SVGIG (reference sequence). The CDR3 is CAWSVRWTGIDPDNQPQHF. The DNA for the CDR3 is TGTGCCTGGAGTGTTAGGTGGACAGGGATCGACCCTGACAATCAGCCCCAGCATTTT. Full variable domain (rest looked up from reference TRBV30 and TRBJ1-5): SQTIHQWPATLVQPVGSPLSLECTVEGTSNPNLYWYRQAAGRGLQLLFYSVGIGQISSEVPQNLSASRPQDRQFILSSKKLLLSDSGFYLCAWSVRWTGIDPDNQPQHFGDGTRLSIL.

This clone was seen more than once but under ten times. The chain joins TRBV15 to TRBJ2-7; 10 bases line up with TRBD1. Germline values: CDR1 LNHNV, CDR2 YYDKDF (reference sequence). Trimming took 6 bases from V and 4 from J; bases not matched to a gene: 6. The CDR3 has 14 amino acids. The CDR3 region is CATRRDRGPYEQYF. CDR3 sequence (DNA): TGTGCCACCAGAAGGGACAGGGGACCTTACGAGCAGTACTTC.

V gene TRBV10-3 combines with J gene TRBJ2-5; TRBD1 matches 9 bases. CDR3 size: 14 residues. V lost 4 bases, J lost 5 bases, and 5 bases stayed unmatched. The germline CDR1 and CDR2 sequences are ENHRY and SYGVKD. CDR3 sequence (DNA): TGTGCCATCAGTGGGGGGACAGGGCAGGAGACCCAGTACTTC. Protein: CAISGGTGQETQYF.

The chain has TRBV2 and TRBJ1-3, with D unclear. Germline assignment: CDR1 SNHLY and CDR2 FYNNEI. This CDR3 has 11 residues. Trimming removed 7 bases from V and 3 bases from J, with 4 bases in between. For the CDR3, the DNA is TGTGCCAGCACCTTTGGAAACACCATATATTTT. This sequence encodes CASTFGNTIYF.

The chain joins TRBV23-1 to TRBJ2-5, with a weak D call TRBD2 (6 bases). TRBV23-1 is given ORF status, its function remaining uncertain. The V gene lost 2 bases and the J gene lost 1 base, with 14 bases spanning the gap. The CDR3 is 16 residues long. The CDR3 DNA follows: TGCGCCAGCAGTCAACCGGAGGGGCAAGTCCAAGAGACCCAGTACTTC. This sequence encodes CASSQPEGQVQETQYF.

The V gene is TRBV19, the J gene TRBJ2-7; 11 bases are shared with TRBD1. Germline V gene data show CDR1 as LNHDA and CDR2 as SQIVND (reference sequence). The junction had 5 bases not matched to a gene; V was cut back by 1 base and J by 3 bases. The CDR3 consists of 16 residues. For the CDR3, the DNA is TGTGCCAGTAGTATAGCCCGGACAGGGGGCAACTACGAGCAGTACTTC. It specifies CASSIARTGGNYEQYF. Based on the CDR3 plus reference TRBV19 and TRBJ2-7, the full variable domain is DGGITQSPKYLFRKEGQNVTLSCEQNLNHDAMYWYRQDPGQGLRLIYYSQIVNDFQKGDIAEGYSVSREKKESFPLTVTSAQKNPTAFYLCASSIARTGGNYEQYFGPGTRLTVT.

This clone was picked up a small number of times. The V and J genes are TRBV12-3 or TRBV12-4 and TRBJ1-1; a weak D match, TRBD1 (5 bases). Between the trimmed V and J ends, which lost 6 bases and 6 bases, there was a span of 14 bases. The CDR3 extends over 13 amino acids. CDR3 nucleotides: TGTGCCAGCAGCTCTTTTGGGGCCTCTGAAGCTTTCTTT. Its protein product is CASSSFGASEAFF.

This chain uses TRBV28 with TRBJ2-2; no definite D call. The germline V and J ends were trimmed by 5 bases and 4 bases, with 11 bases remaining between them. Germline V gene sequence: CDR1 MDHEN, CDR2 SYDVKM. This CDR3 spans 14 amino acids. CDR3 residues: CASSPPQTTGELFF. The CDR3 bases are TGTGCCAGCAGTCCCCCACAGACCACCGGGGAGCTGTTTTTT.

V and J are TRBV24-1 and TRBJ1-2; D might be TRBD1 (5 bases). Germline V gene sequence: CDR1 KGHDR, CDR2 SFDVKD. The CDR3 spans 14 residues. With 5 bases removed from V and 3 bases from J, the gap between germline ends came to 12 bases. The CDR3 DNA reads TGTGCCACCAGTGGATCTGCGACAGACTATGGCTACACCTTC. Encoded protein: CATSGSATDYGYTF.